This T cell receptor beta chain appears in the sequencing data of a study of T cell repertoires in breast cancer. The expanded emulsion RT-PCR method captured paired alpha and beta chains from CD8+ T cells. Unpaired genes were suppressed by blocking oligonucleotides during a second nested PCR. Per emulsion RT-PCR mix: roughly 4,500-270,000 T cells plus C-region, Stepout, V-region primers. TCRdb re-called the emulsion pairing reads through MiXCR, storing one row per CDR3 protein. Of roughly 39,000 distinct CDR3 sequences detected, about 41% appear once; the ten largest clones hold around 60%. Trimming removed 5 bases from V and 0 bases from J, with 11 bases in between. CDR1 is SGHTA and CDR2 is FQGNSA in the germline V gene. The CDR3 has 14 residues.

The sequencing sample was made of CD8+ T cells. This TCR was recovered from a pool of human donors with breast cancer or a healthy control (not recorded which). The genes are TRBV7-2 and TRBJ2-7, with D possibly matching TRBD2 (6 bases). CDR3 nucleotide sequence: TGTGCCAGCAGCGCGAAGGGAGGCTCCTACGAGCAGTACTTC. Protein: CASSAKGGSYEQYF.